Here is one T cell receptor (beta chain) with its context. Its antigen is not known. Across 18 months, stable Graves' hyperthyroidism was marked by no progression to ophthalmopathy. Exclusion of a patient resulted from uncontrolled infection, other autoimmune disease, pregnancy or lactation. Clinical symptoms, serum thyroxine, TRAb, thyroid ultrasound and orbital computed tomography informed diagnoses. TCR beta CDR3 sequences were amplified from RNA transcripts. HTBI primers were used for first-round RT-PCR of the TCR CDR3. TCRdb recomputed calls from the multiplex PCR reads with MiXCR, one row per CDR3 protein. The top ten clones hold around 14% of a sample with roughly 420,000 distinct CDR3 sequences, 15% to 18% of them seen once. The sample originates from a study of T cells in Graves' hyperthyroidism and ophthalmopathy. Whole-study findings and limits: Peripheral blood also featured most of the thyroid clonotypes expanded above 0.001.

CDR3 size: 16 residues. Germline CDR1 and CDR2: LGHNA and YNFKEQ. Trimming took 4 bases from V and 1 from J; bases not matched to a gene: 5. The specimen was blood. The source of this sequence is a woman under 30 with Graves' hyperthyroidism. The chain combines TRBV4-2 with TRBJ2-1; TRBD2 matches at 9 bases. CDR3 nucleotide sequence: TGTGCCAGCAGCCGATTAGCGGGAGAATCCTACAATGAGCAGTTCTTC. It encodes CASSRLAGESYNEQFF.